This record concerns one T cell receptor (beta chain) sequence. This clone was seen only a few times. The antigen it binds to is not known. No per-base quality is available; no much larger clone lies one base away. The protocol used for the library was the immunoSEQ multiplex PCR assay. A mixture of 60 forward primers for TCR Vbeta segments and 13 reverse primers for TCR Jbeta segments was used in the multiplex PCR. The CDR3 region of rearranged TCR beta genes was amplified from genomic DNA with a multiplex PCR assay. Amplified TCR beta libraries were sequenced as 87-base-pair reads on the Illumina HiSeq System. The published analysis was carried out like this. A later analysis tallied tens of millions of unique TCR beta chains across the 650 to 750 repertoires, and about 10 million of those chains were shared by two or more donors. A nearest-neighbor algorithm error-corrected the raw reads and collapsed the reads into unique sequences, merging closely related sequences to remove PCR and sequencing errors. CDR3 sequences were aligned to IMGT reference sequences to assign V, D and J gene segments. For a sequence to be retained, a match of at least six nucleotides to both a V gene segment and a J gene segment was required. A rearrangement was called productive if the CDR3 had no stop codons and remained in frame with V and J, and every other rearrangement was called non-productive. CDR3 was defined according to IMGT convention as the region running from the second conserved V-encoded cysteine to the conserved J-encoded phenylalanine. Sequences without an unambiguous match to a single V gene segment were excluded from the earlier analysis of approximately 600 of the donors. An earlier analysis of some 500 of the donors classified V segments as functional when productive rearrangements were above 56.7% and as segregating when the standard deviation between donors was above 5%. A statistical classification framework was built to diagnose cytomegalovirus status from the catalog of TCR beta chain sequences. V and J gene assignment, in a later analysis, came from comparing TCR nucleotide sequences with IMGT/GENE-DB human TR gene sequences. In a later analysis, CDR3 sequences and most-parsimonious VDJ recombination scenarios were assigned using the TCRdist pipeline. In a later analysis, each TCR beta chain was defined by its CDR3 amino acid sequence together with its V-gene family, and reads without a unique V-gene family were excluded. A later analysis removed several hundred highly shared, low-generation-probability nucleotide sequences to deal with suspected cross-contamination and a sequencing artifact. In a later analysis, a clonal expansion index for each public chain was calculated from normalized within-repertoire ranks of inferred template counts. In a later analysis, generation probabilities were computed using a VDJ recombination model fitted to out-of-frame rearrangements, and the results were checked against IGoR. Hypergeometric tests were used in a later analysis to score TCR-TCR, TCR-HLA and TCR-CMV co-occurrence, with a repertoire-size bias correction applied to the TCR pairs. False discovery rates were estimated in a later analysis by permuting HLA or CMV assignments 20 times. In a later analysis, co-occurring TCRs were grouped using DBSCAN, with TCRdist sequence similarity added in when clustering inside HLA-allele-positive subsets. For co-occurrence clustering, repertoires with fewer than 30,000 or more than 120,000 public chains were excluded, along with roughly 5 repertoires with anomalous nucleotide sharing. Entries here come from immuneACCESS through TCRdb and include only in-frame sequences with V and J called. Some clones fail to appear in such tables; in the studies checked, an unresolved V gene covers under half of the shortfall, and the cause of the remainder is unknown. The V and J calls and clone size are taken from that table; D and trimming were inferred from the DNA. This sample has under 150,000 clones in its table, and approximately 80% of those were observed once. The top ten constitute 2% to 3% of the sample.

In total, approximately 700 healthy bone marrow donors made up the cohort. Cohort members were all nominally healthy when sampled, although unrecorded immune exposures were likely present. The donor was CMV seronegative and belonged to the group of around 350 seronegative cohort members. A peripheral blood sample was collected from each donor, and TCR beta sequencing was performed on peripheral blood mononuclear cells. The Qiagen DNeasy Blood Extraction Kit was used to extract genomic DNA from the blood cell samples. V is reduced by 1 base and J by 4 bases, leaving a spacing of 13 bases between them. Taken from the germline V gene, the CDR1 and CDR2 loops are MNHNS and SASEGT. CDR3 length: 15 amino acids, cysteine to phenylalanine. This entry keeps only the CDR3 DNA: 45 bases, framed from base 1. This sample is part of a study of cytomegalovirus exposure and HLA in healthy donors listed by TCRdb under 2017. A note on the overall study: An earlier analysis of approximately 590 of the donors reported 250 to 350 Gb of sequence data and 117 million unique TCR beta sequences from 150 million to 200 million T cells. Rather than drawing on any new phenotypic data, the later analysis identified candidate immune exposures from TCR beta sequences and the way those sequences occurred across donors. Both class I and class II loci were covered by HLA typing, at four-digit resolution. Besides the first cohort of around 700 subjects, a separate validation cohort made up of 120 different subjects was used. Four or five DR-DQ haplotypes were handled as single units for association and clustering, since linkage in the cohort was strong. Every discovery cohort repertoire had been produced on one sequencing platform. Roughly 300 gigabases of sequencing data and tens of millions of unique TCR sequences were included in an early release covering roughly 700 HLA-typed donors. On average, roughly 250,000 unique TCR beta nucleotide sequences were sequenced per donor among about 400 genotyped donors of the cohort, with around 19% of those sequences being non-productive. Typing coverage varied by locus: roughly 629-630 donors for A, B, C, DRB1 and DQB1; more than 500 for DQA1; approximately 610 for DPA1; 400 to 480 for DPB1. A later genetic analysis used genome-wide SNP genotypes for about 55% of the 666 donors, treating that subset as a discovery cohort. Donor age, sex, ethnicity and CMV serostatus were collected together with the repertoire data. A later analysis re-examined previously published TCR beta repertoires from roughly 720 donors and added high-resolution HLA genotyping to investigate patterns of TCR occurrence. An earlier analysis of approximately 500 of the donors applied high-throughput TCR beta sequencing to assess whether each TCR beta V gene segment acted as functional or pseudogenic. The genetic ancestry cluster associated with self-reported Caucasian donors included over 80% of the 398 genotyped donors. The study aimed to test whether signatures of past pathogen exposure could be identified by cataloging public T cell receptors. The study combined high-throughput TCR immunosequencing, statistical association of individual TCRs with disease status, and machine learning to predict cytomegalovirus infection status. Using immunosequencing, the study profiled T cell repertoires from around 680 subjects and related those repertoires to cytomegalovirus serostatus.

General study outcomes and caveats: An association between a missense DCLRE1C variant and V-gene and J-gene trimming of TCR beta chains was found in a later genetic analysis and replicated in an independent cohort. An earlier analysis of roughly 570 of the donors showed that most TCR beta V segments appeared in productive rearrangements either about 87% or about 30% of the time, which broadly matched IMGT annotations. The study gave a list of under 200 TCR beta chains associated with cytomegalovirus. A further reported finding was that TCR beta sequences accurately predicted the HLA-A and HLA-B alleles for most subjects in the first cohort. A few of the identified cytomegalovirus-associated TCR beta chains were confirmed in vitro to be specific for cytomegalovirus antigens. The classifier was reported to diagnose cytomegalovirus status with high specificity and sensitivity in both the original and validation cohorts. Compared with equally common non-associated chains, HLA-associated TCR beta chains in a later analysis were more clonally expanded and had lower generation probabilities. Linkage disequilibrium might explain the correlated functional status among segregating V segments, but an unknown experimental factor could not be ruled out. A later analysis found that most CMV-associated TCR beta chains appeared HLA-restricted, with HLA associations seemingly driven largely by CMV exposure. A cluster of highly shared sequence variants was judged likely to be a technical artifact of the sequencing pipeline. Roughly uniform sequencing depth across donors was assumed in presence/absence analyses, although this assumption may not hold. The authors suggested that the approach could potentially be extended to other disease states and immunological phenotypes. When HLA alleles, especially DR and DQ, strongly co-occurred, TCR associations were difficult to assign to individual alleles. Because HLA typing was unavailable for some donors at each locus, only the typed subset was used in association tests. CMV serostatus was the only immune exposure information available for the cohort. This cohort had only TCR beta chains sequenced, and the lack of alpha or paired-chain data limited which features could be detected. Most TCR sequences were seen in very few donors, while some public TCRs were found in many individuals. In a later analysis, more than 15,000 TCR beta sequences were associated with specific HLA alleles at a false discovery rate of 0.05. A later genetic analysis reported fewer N-insertions in productive TCRs among donors in an Asian-associated ancestry cluster than the roughly 650-donor mean. Some IMGT-functional V segments, including TRBV6-2 and TRBV6-3, could not be told apart with the 87-base-pair reads, so those segments were excluded. The earlier analysis of 587 of the donors excluded some 15 rarely observed V segments, including chromosome 9 orphons, because counts were too low. A later analysis found that TCR association rates varied across HLA loci, with DRB1 alleles showing the most associated TCRs and HLA-C alleles the fewest. Several of the top co-occurrence clusters appeared to be linked to parvovirus B19, influenza, CMV and Epstein-Barr virus, according to a later analysis.

This chain joins TRBV6-1 to TRBJ2-5; perhaps TRBD2 is the D gene, with 5 bases matching. Sequencing was carried out using PBMCs. This receptor was identified in a man aged 45-65 years in good health and CMV-seronegative. The CDR3 loop reads CASSEVWGEGETQYF. The DNA sequence is TGTGCCAGCAGTGAAGTATGGGGAGAGGGAGAGACCCAGTACTTC.